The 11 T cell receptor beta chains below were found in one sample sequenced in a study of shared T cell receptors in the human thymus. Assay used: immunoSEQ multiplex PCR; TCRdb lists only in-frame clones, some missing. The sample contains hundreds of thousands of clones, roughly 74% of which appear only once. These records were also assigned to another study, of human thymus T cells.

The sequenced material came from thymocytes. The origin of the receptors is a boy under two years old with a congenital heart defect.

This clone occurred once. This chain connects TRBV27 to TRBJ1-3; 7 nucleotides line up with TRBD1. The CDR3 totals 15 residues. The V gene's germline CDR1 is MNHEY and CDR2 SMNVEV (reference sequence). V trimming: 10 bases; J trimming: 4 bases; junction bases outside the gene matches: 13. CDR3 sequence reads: CATRGGPSGGNTIYF. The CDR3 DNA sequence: TGTGCCACCAGGGGGGGGCCCTCGGGGGGAAACACCATATATTTT.

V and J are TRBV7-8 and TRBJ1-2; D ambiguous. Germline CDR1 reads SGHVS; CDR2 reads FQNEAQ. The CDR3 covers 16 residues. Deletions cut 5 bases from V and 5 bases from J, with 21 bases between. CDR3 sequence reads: CASSPERGGGLYGYTF. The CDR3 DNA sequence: TGTGCCAGCAGCCCGGAACGGGGTGGCGGGTTATATGGCTACACCTTC.

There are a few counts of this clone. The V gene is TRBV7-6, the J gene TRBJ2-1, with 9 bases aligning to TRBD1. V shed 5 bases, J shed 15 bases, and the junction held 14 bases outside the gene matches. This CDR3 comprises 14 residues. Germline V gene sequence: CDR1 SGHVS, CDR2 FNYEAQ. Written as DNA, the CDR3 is TGTGCCAGCAGCCCCCCGTCAGGACAGGGGCTTCGGTTCTTC. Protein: CASSPPSGQGLRFF. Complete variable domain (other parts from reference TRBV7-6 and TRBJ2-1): GAGVSQSPRYKVTKRGQDVALRCDPISGHVSLYWYRQALGQGPEFLTYFNYEAQQDKSGLPNDRFSAERPEGSISTLTIQRTEQRDSAMYRCASSPPSGQGLRFFGPGTRLTVL.

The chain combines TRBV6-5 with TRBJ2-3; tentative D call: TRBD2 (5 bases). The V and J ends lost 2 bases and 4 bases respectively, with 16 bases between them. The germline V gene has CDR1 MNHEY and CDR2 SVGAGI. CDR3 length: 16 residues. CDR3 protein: CASSYRTGKGPDTQYF. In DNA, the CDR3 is TGTGCCAGCAGTTACCGGACCGGGAAAGGACCAGATACGCAGTATTTT.

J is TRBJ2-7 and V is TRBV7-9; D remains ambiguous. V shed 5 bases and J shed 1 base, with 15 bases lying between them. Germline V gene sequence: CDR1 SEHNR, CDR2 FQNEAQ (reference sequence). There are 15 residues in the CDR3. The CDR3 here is CASSLYSYLSYEQYF. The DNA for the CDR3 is TGTGCCAGCAGCCTCTATTCATACTTATCCTACGAGCAGTACTTC.

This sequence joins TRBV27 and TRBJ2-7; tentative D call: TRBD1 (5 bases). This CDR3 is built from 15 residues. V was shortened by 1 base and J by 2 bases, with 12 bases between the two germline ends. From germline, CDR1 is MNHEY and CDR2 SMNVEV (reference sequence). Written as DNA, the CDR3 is TGTGCCAGCAGTTTATGGGCAGGGCTTACCTACGAGCAGTACTTC. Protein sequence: CASSLWAGLTYEQYF.

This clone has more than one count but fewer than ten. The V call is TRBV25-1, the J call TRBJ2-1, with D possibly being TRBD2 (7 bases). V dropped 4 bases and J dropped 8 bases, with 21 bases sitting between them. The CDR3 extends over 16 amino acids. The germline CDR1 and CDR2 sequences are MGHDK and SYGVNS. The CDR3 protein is CASSAEGRENRDEQFF. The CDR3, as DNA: TGTGCCAGCAGTGCGGAAGGGCGGGAGAACAGGGATGAGCAGTTCTTC.

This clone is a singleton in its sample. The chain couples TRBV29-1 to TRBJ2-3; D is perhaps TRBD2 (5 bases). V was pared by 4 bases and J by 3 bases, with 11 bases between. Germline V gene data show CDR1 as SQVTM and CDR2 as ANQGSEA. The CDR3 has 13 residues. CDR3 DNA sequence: TGCAGCGTTGCTGACGGGGAGACAGATACGCAGTATTTT. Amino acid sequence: CSVADGETDTQYF.

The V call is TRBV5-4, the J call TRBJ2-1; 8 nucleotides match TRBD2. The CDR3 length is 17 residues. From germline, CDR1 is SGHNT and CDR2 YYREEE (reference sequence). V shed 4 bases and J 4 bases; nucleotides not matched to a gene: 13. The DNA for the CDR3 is TGTGCCAGCAGCCATGGCAGGCGGGAGGCGCGTTACAATGAGCAGTTCTTC. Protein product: CASSHGRREARYNEQFF.

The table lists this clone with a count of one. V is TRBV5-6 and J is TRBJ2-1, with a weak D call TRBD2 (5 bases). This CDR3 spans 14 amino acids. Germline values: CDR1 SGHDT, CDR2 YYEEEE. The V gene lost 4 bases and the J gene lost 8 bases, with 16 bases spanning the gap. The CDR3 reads CASSRRLSWHEQFF. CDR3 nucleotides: TGTGCCAGCAGCCGCAGACTATCATGGCATGAGCAGTTCTTC.

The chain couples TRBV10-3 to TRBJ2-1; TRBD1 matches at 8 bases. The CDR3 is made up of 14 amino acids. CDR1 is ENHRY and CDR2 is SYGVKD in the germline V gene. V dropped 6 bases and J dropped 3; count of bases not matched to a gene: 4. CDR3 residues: CAISGTGDYNEQFF. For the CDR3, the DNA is TGTGCCATCAGCGGGACAGGCGACTACAATGAGCAGTTCTTC.